One and the same sample provided the 24 T cell receptor beta chains below, sequenced in a study of OX40 agonist ivuxolimab in advanced cancers. Library prep was done by the immunoSEQ multiplex PCR assay. Entries here come from immuneACCESS through TCRdb and include only in-frame sequences with V and J called. Some clones fail to appear in such tables; in the studies checked, an unresolved V gene covers under half of the shortfall, and the cause of the remainder is unknown. This sample comprises 30,000 to 35,000 clones, about 92% of them detected only once. The ten largest account for around 35% of the sample. This specimen was CD4+ or CD8+ T cells sorted from blood, taken in a trial of the OX40 agonist ivuxolimab. Source of these receptors: an adult with an advanced solid tumor such as melanoma, head and neck, liver or kidney cancer.

The chain has TRBV27 and TRBJ1-1; 9 nucleotides line up with TRBD1. The germline CDR1 and CDR2 sequences are MNHEY and SMNVEV (reference sequence). The CDR3 has 12 amino acids. The J segment lost 5 bases and the V segment lost 10 bases, leaving 5 bases of the junction unmatched. CDR3 nucleotide sequence: TGTGCCACTCGGACAGGGGCAACTGAAGCTTTCTTT. Translated, it gives CATRTGATEAFF.

The chain is built from TRBV7-6 and TRBJ2-3, with D unclear. Trimming took 1 base from V and 2 from J, leaving 10 bases between them. This CDR3 has 15 residues. Germline CDR1 reads SGHVS; CDR2 reads FNYEAQ. DNA of the CDR3: TGTGCCAGCAGCTTAGTGTTAGAGAACACAGATACGCAGTATTTT. Translating it yields CASSLVLENTDTQYF.

V usage is TRBV10-3 and J usage is TRBJ2-7; the D is unclear. V lost 0 bases, J lost 3 bases, and 15 bases lay in between. The CDR3 loop spans 16 amino acids. Germline values: CDR1 ENHRY, CDR2 SYGVKD. CDR3 protein: CAISESAWQIDYEQYF. CDR3 bases: TGTGCCATCAGTGAGTCCGCGTGGCAGATTGACTACGAGCAGTACTTC.

The chain combines TRBV19 with TRBJ1-2, with D uncertain. Germline CDR1 LNHDA, CDR2 SQIVND (reference sequence). This CDR3 is built from 15 residues. V lost 6 bases to trimming and J lost 3 bases, with 17 bases between them. The CDR3 DNA reads TGTGCCAGTAGCCTCCTCTTGGGCGATCACTATGGCTACACCTTC. The encoded protein is CASSLLLGDHYGYTF.

This clone is a singleton in its sample. The V gene is TRBV4-1, the J gene TRBJ2-5, with 10 bases matching TRBD2. Trimming took 1 base from V and 2 from J; bases not matched to a gene: 1. CDR1 and CDR2 (germline): MGHRA, YSYEKL. The CDR3 extends over 15 amino acids. The CDR3 DNA reads TGCGCCAGCAGCCAAGGGACTAGCGGACAAGAGACCCAGTACTTC. Its translation is CASSQGTSGQETQYF.

This chain connects TRBV19 to TRBJ2-5, with D hard to call. This CDR3 has 15 residues. Per the germline V gene, CDR1 is LNHDA and CDR2 is SQIVND (reference sequence). With 6 bases removed from V and 4 bases from J, the gap between germline ends came to 18 bases. CDR3 protein: CASSLGGRTRETQYF. CDR3 in DNA: TGTGCCAGTAGCCTCGGTGGCCGAACGAGAGAGACCCAGTACTTC.

V gene TRBV13 combines with J gene TRBJ2-2; the D gene is possibly TRBD2 (7 bases). The CDR3 is made up of 15 amino acids. Germline V gene data show CDR1 as PRHDT and CDR2 as FYEKMQ (reference sequence). V dropped 5 bases and J dropped 4 bases, with 14 bases sitting between them. This chain's CDR3 is CASSPRGGGTGELFF. The CDR3 nucleotides read TGTGCCAGCAGCCCCCGGGGAGGGGGCACCGGGGAGCTGTTTTTT.

J is TRBJ2-5 and V is TRBV11-2; 7 bases are shared with TRBD2. V lost 0 bases and J lost 5; bases outside the gene matches: 6. The germline V gene has CDR1 SGHAT and CDR2 FQNNGV. The CDR3 contains 15 residues. Written as DNA, the CDR3 is TGTGCCAGCAGCTTAGACCCGGCCGGGGGGGAGACCCAGTACTTC. This codes for CASSLDPAGGETQYF. Full variable domain (outside the CDR3, taken from reference TRBV11-2 and TRBJ2-5): EAGVAQSPRYKIIEKRQSVAFWCNPISGHATLYWYQQILGQGPKLLIQFQNNGVVDDSQLPKDRFSAERLKGVDSTLKIQPAKLEDSAVYLCASSLDPAGGETQYFGPGTRLLVL.

This clone was recorded only once. The V gene is TRBV14, the J gene TRBJ2-7, with 10 bases matching TRBD2. The CDR3 totals 15 residues. Germline CDR1 is SGHDN and CDR2 is FVKESK. The V and J ends lost 0 bases and 4 bases, in that order; junction bases with no gene match: 3. CDR3 sequence (DNA): TGTGCCAGCAGCCAAGAAGCGGGAGGGTGGTACGAGCAGTACTTC. As protein: CASSQEAGGWYEQYF.

The chain links TRBV27 to TRBJ2-1; 10 bases map to TRBD1. This CDR3 region has 17 residues. Trimming at V came to 5 bases and at J to 2 bases, leaving 9 bases not matched to a gene. The V gene's germline CDR1 is MNHEY and CDR2 SMNVEV (reference sequence). CDR3: CASSPSPGQGTYNEQFF. The CDR3 DNA reads TGTGCCAGCAGTCCCTCCCCGGGACAGGGGACCTACAATGAGCAGTTCTTC.

The rearrangement links TRBV11-2 to TRBJ2-7, with D unclear. The CDR3 is 12 residues long. Germline assignment: CDR1 SGHAT and CDR2 FQNNGV. Trimming took off 4 bases at V and 4 bases at J, with 8 bases between the two ends. The CDR3 bases are TGTGCCAGCAGCTACACTGTGTACGAGCAGTACTTC. This gives the protein CASSYTVYEQYF.

This clone was observed a few times. The rearrangement links TRBV7-3 to TRBJ2-2, with TRBD2 matching 11 bases. J lost 3 bases, V lost 0 bases, and 3 bases had no gene match. This CDR3 is built from 17 residues. CDR1 and CDR2 (germline): SGHTA, FQGTGA. CDR3 residues: CASSLTSGRVYTGELFF. In nucleotides, the CDR3 is TGTGCCAGCAGCTTAACTAGCGGGAGGGTGTACACCGGGGAGCTGTTTTTT. Filled out from reference TRBV7-3 and TRBJ2-2, the complete variable domain reads GAGVSQTPSNKVTEKGKYVELRCDPISGHTALYWYRQSLGQGPEFLIYFQGTGAADDSGLPNDRFFAVRPEGSVSTLKIQRTERGDSAVYLCASSLTSGRVYTGELFFGEGSRLTVL.

The J gene is TRBJ2-7, the V gene TRBV4-1; D is perhaps TRBD2 (7 bases). CDR3 length equals 15 residues. Per germline, CDR1 MGHRA and CDR2 YSYEKL. The V end lost 0 bases, the J end lost 7 bases, and 16 bases lay between the germline ends. The DNA for the CDR3 is TGCGCCAGCAGCCAAGATGGCGGGGGCTCGGGTGAGCAGTACTTC. Protein product: CASSQDGGGSGEQYF.

The rearrangement joins TRBV5-5 to TRBJ2-7; no definite D call. The CDR3 loop spans 15 amino acids. With 2 bases removed from V and 3 bases from J, the gap between germline ends came to 15 bases. Germline V gene data show CDR1 as SGHKS and CDR2 as YYEKEE (reference sequence). The DNA for the CDR3 is TGTGCCAGCAGCTTTGATATGACGAAGCACTACGAGCAGTACTTC. Protein: CASSFDMTKHYEQYF.

This chain connects TRBV6-1 to TRBJ2-1; D is possibly TRBD1 or TRBD2 (6 bases each). Germline V gene data show CDR1 as MNHNS and CDR2 as SASEGT. The CDR3 is made up of 15 amino acids. V lost 1 base and J lost 8, with 15 bases in between. The CDR3, as DNA: TGTGCCAGCAGTGAAGTTCGGGGGCCGGCGGATGAGCAGTTCTTC. Translation: CASSEVRGPADEQFF.

The chain has TRBV7-8 and TRBJ2-2; 7 nucleotides line up with TRBD2. The CDR3 sequence is 17 residues long. CDR1 is SGHVS, CDR2 FQNEAQ, per germline. The trim removed 5 bases at V and 1 base at J, leaving 10 bases unmatched. The CDR3 loop reads CASSRISGEGNTGELFF. DNA for the CDR3: TGTGCCAGCAGCCGCATATCGGGGGAGGGGAACACCGGGGAGCTGTTTTTT.

This clone was found once. V usage is TRBV4-1 and J usage is TRBJ2-7; D uncertain. The CDR3 covers 14 residues. V was clipped by 0 bases and J by 2 bases, with 8 bases between them. CDR1 and CDR2 (germline): MGHRA, YSYEKL. The CDR3 DNA reads TGCGCCAGCAGCCAAGAACCAGCAACCTACGAGCAGTACTTC. Protein product: CASSQEPATYEQYF.

This chain connects TRBV7-9 to TRBJ1-1, with 12 bases fitting TRBD1. The CDR3 consists of 15 residues. The ends lost 8 bases at V and 4 bases at J; junction bases unmatched: 8. The germline V gene encodes CDR1 SEHNR and CDR2 FQNEAQ (reference sequence). This CDR3 reads CASFEPGQGATEAFF. CDR3 coding DNA: TGTGCCAGCTTCGAGCCGGGACAGGGGGCCACTGAAGCTTTCTTT. Full variable domain (rest looked up from reference TRBV7-9 and TRBJ1-1): DTGVSQNPRHKITKRGQNVTFRCDPISEHNRLYWYRQTLGQGPEFLTYFQNEAQLEKSRLLSDRFSAERPKGSFSTLEIQRTEQGDSAMYLCASFEPGQGATEAFFGQGTRLTVV.

This chain connects TRBV7-6 to TRBJ2-7, with a tentative D call TRBD1 (6 bases). Per germline, CDR1 SGHVS and CDR2 FNYEAQ. The CDR3 runs 15 residues. The germline V and J ends were trimmed by 3 bases and 3 bases, with 15 bases remaining between them. The CDR3 DNA reads as TGTGCCAGCAGCTTGAGTTTGCAGGGGCACTACGAGCAGTACTTC. Translating it yields CASSLSLQGHYEQYF.

CDR3 in amino acids: CATSVDRGHGNIQYF. The CDR3, as DNA: TGTGCCACCAGCGTCGACAGGGGGCATGGAAACATTCAGTACTTC. The genes are TRBV15 and TRBJ2-4; 10 bases map to TRBD1. Germline V gene data show CDR1 as LNHNV and CDR2 as YYDKDF (reference sequence). This CDR3 is 15 amino acids long. Trimming at V came to 5 bases and at J to 6 bases, leaving 7 bases not matched to a gene.

V is TRBV13 and J is TRBJ2-6, with D unresolved. This CDR3 comprises 16 residues. Trimming stripped 3 bases from V and 3 bases from J, with 12 bases between. Looked up from germline, CDR1 is PRHDT and CDR2 is FYEKMQ (reference sequence). CDR3 amino acids: CASSFAETGGANVLTF. The CDR3 bases are TGTGCCAGCAGCTTTGCTGAGACTGGTGGGGCCAACGTCCTGACTTTC.

The chain uses TRBV10-1 and TRBJ2-2; D is unresolved. Germline V gene data show CDR1 as WNHNN and CDR2 as SYGVQD (reference sequence). The CDR3 is 14 residues long. V lost 2 bases, J lost 2 bases, and 6 bases lay in between. CDR3 protein: CASSEASNTGELFF. The DNA for the CDR3 is TGCGCCAGCAGTGAGGCCAGCAACACCGGGGAGCTGTTTTTT.

This chain uses TRBV19 with TRBJ2-5; TRBD1 might be the D (5 bases). V was cut by 4 bases and J by 1 base, with 16 bases left in between. From germline, CDR1 is LNHDA and CDR2 SQIVND (reference sequence). The CDR3 covers 16 residues. The CDR3 DNA sequence: TGTGCCAGTAGTAGCAGGGTAGGGGCGGTCCAAGAGACCCAGTACTTC. This translates into CASSSRVGAVQETQYF.

J is TRBJ2-1 and V is TRBV27; D remains unclear. Between the trimmed V and J ends, which lost 2 bases and 6 bases, there was a span of 8 bases. There are 13 residues in the CDR3. CDR1 and CDR2 (germline): MNHEY, SMNVEV (reference sequence). The CDR3 region is CASSLGAGNEQFF. As DNA, the CDR3 is TGTGCCAGCAGTTTAGGAGCTGGCAATGAGCAGTTCTTC.